This note documents a single T cell receptor beta chain sequence. The antigen is not known. This entry comes from a study of cytomegalovirus exposure and HLA in healthy donors. Study-wide results and caveats: Among donors in an Asian-associated ancestry cluster, a later analysis reportedly found fewer N-insertions than the approximately 700-donor mean.

It was with 60 Vbeta and 13 Jbeta primers that the PCR ran. The protocol was immunoSEQ multiplex PCR, while the TCRdb copy is restricted to in-frame clones and leaves out a portion. Its clone listing holds tens of thousands of clones. The CDR3 contains 15 residues. Per germline, CDR1 KGHSH and CDR2 LQKENI. V was cut by 6 bases and J by 0 bases, with 15 bases left in between. The sequencing input was PBMCs. The source of this sequence is a man aged 45-60 years in good health and CMV-seropositive. V and J are TRBV18 and TRBJ2-7, with a possible D match to TRBD1 (5 bases). CDR3 coding DNA: TGTGCCAGCTCCCCATGGGGCGATTCCTCCTACGAGCAGTACTTC. This encodes CASSPWGDSSYEQYF.